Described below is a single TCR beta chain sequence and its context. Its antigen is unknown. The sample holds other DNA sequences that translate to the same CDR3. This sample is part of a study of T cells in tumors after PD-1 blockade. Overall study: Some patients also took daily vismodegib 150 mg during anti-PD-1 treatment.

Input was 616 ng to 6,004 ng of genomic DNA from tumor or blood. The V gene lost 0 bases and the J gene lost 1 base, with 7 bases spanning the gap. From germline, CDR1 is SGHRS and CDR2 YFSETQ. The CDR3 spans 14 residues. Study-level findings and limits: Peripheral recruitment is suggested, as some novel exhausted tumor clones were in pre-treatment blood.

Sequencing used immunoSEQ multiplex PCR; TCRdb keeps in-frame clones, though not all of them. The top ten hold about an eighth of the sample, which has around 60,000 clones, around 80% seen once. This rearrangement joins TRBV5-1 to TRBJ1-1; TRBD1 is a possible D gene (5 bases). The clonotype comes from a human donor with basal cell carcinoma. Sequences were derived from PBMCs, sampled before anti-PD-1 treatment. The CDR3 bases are TGCGCCAGCAGCTTGGAGACAGAGAACACTGAAGCTTTCTTT. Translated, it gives CASSLETENTEAFF. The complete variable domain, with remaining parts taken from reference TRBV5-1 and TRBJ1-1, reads KAGVTQTPRYLIKTRGQQVTLSCSPISGHRSVSWYQQTPGQGLQFLFEYFSETQRNKGNFPGRFSGRQFSNSRSEMNVSTLELGDSALYLCASSLETENTEAFFGQGTRLTVV.